These T cell receptor beta chains were read from a single sample in a study of blood T cell repertoires in COVID-19. The repertoire was sequenced with immunoSEQ multiplex PCR; TCRdb's copy has only in-frame clones and lacks some. The data show about 250,000 clones, approximately 82% seen once. Sequencing input: peripheral blood. The receptors shown here come from a woman older than 75 with active or convalescent COVID-19. Each CDR3 is given with its conserved first and last residue. D genes are given only for firm matches. Part of the rows lack a size; the others show once, few, many or a class for expanded clones.

j_call,clone_size,v_call,d_call,cdr3_aa,cdr3_nt
TRBJ2-5,.,TRBV5-1,TRBD1,CASSPHRGTEETQYF,TGCGCCAGCAGCCCTCACAGGGGGACGGAGGAGACCCAGTACTTC
TRBJ1-1,.,TRBV29-1,.,CSVELGGVFSEAFF,TGCAGCGTTGAGCTCGGCGGGGTGTTTAGTGAAGCTTTCTTT
TRBJ2-5,.,TRBV15,.,CATSREGQLETQYF,TGTGCCACCAGCCGGGAGGGACAGCTGGAGACCCAGTACTTC
TRBJ1-1,few,TRBV28,.,CASSLSQIMNTEAFF,TGTGCCAGCAGTTTAAGTCAGATAATGAACACTGAAGCTTTCTTT
TRBJ2-7,.,TRBV12-3/TRBV12-4,.,CASSLLRDYEQYF,TGTGCCAGCAGTTTGCTCCGGGACTACGAGCAGTACTTC
TRBJ1-4,.,TRBV11-2,.,CASSVEGGKLFF,TGTGCCAGCAGTGTTGAAGGGGGAAAACTGTTTTTT
TRBJ1-2,few,TRBV5-4,.,CASSSSLNYGYTF,TGTGCCAGCAGCTCGTCCTTGAACTATGGCTACACCTTC
TRBJ1-4,.,TRBV28,.,CASSFGGNEKLFF,TGTGCCAGCAGTTTTGGGGGGAATGAAAAACTGTTTTTT
TRBJ2-7,.,TRBV7-8,TRBD1,CASSLGRTGGEVSYSYEQYF,TGTGCCAGCAGCTTAGGGAGGACAGGGGGCGAAGTCTCGTACTCCTACGAGCAGTACTTC
TRBJ2-3,.,TRBV10-3,TRBD2,CAIRPTGSGRVSTDTQYF,TGTGCCATCAGACCCACTGGGAGCGGGAGGGTAAGCACAGATACGCAGTATTTT
TRBJ1-2,once,TRBV29-1,.,CSAGHEVYGYTF,TGCAGCGCGGGCCACGAGGTCTATGGCTACACCTTC
TRBJ2-1,.,TRBV19,TRBD2,CASSIGLAGGVNEQFF,TGTGCCAGTAGTATCGGACTAGCGGGAGGGGTTAATGAGCAGTTCTTC
TRBJ2-2,.,TRBV2,.,CASSVIPGSTYTGELFF,TGTGCCAGCAGTGTCATTCCAGGGTCCACCTACACCGGGGAGCTGTTTTTT
TRBJ2-7,.,TRBV20-1,.,CSARGGYEQYF,TGCAGTGCTAGAGGCGGCTACGAGCAGTACTTC
TRBJ2-7,.,TRBV6-5,.,CASSYGRGDYEQYF,TGTGCCAGCAGTTACGGCAGGGGGGACTACGAGCAGTACTTC
TRBJ1-6,.,TRBV13,.,CASSLTGNYNSPLHF,TGTGCCAGCAGCTTAACGGGAAACTATAATTCACCCCTCCACTTT
TRBJ1-4,.,TRBV19,TRBD1,CASSLQRDSSTNEKLFF,TGTGCCAGTAGTCTTCAAAGGGACAGCTCAACTAATGAAAAACTGTTTTTT
TRBJ2-4,.,TRBV12-3/TRBV12-4,TRBD1,CASRGQGKNIQYF,TGTGCCAGCAGGGGACAGGGCAAAAACATTCAGTACTTC
TRBJ2-7,.,TRBV27,.,CASTRTGSSYEQYF,TGTGCCAGCACGCGAACAGGGAGCTCCTACGAGCAGTACTTC
TRBJ2-1,.,TRBV5-4,.,CASSSTQGYSEQFF,TGTGCCAGCAGCTCGACTCAGGGCTATAGTGAGCAGTTCTTC
TRBJ2-3,.,TRBV30,TRBD2,CAWSGGLAGYTQYF,TGTGCCTGGAGTGGAGGACTAGCTGGGTATACGCAGTATTTT
TRBJ2-7,once,TRBV11-3,TRBD2,CASSPRTSGSRDEQYF,TGTGCCAGCAGCCCGAGGACTAGCGGGAGTCGTGACGAGCAGTACTTC
TRBJ1-2,.,TRBV9,.,CASSVGDSRNSYGYTF,TGTGCCAGCAGCGTAGGTGACAGCCGTAATTCCTATGGCTACACCTTC
TRBJ1-6,.,TRBV2,.,CASSTGRGDNSPLHF,TGTGCCAGCAGTACCGGGAGGGGTGATAATTCACCCCTCCACTTT
TRBJ2-7,.,TRBV5-8,TRBD2,CASSLGLVSYEQYF,TGTGCCAGCAGCCTAGGACTAGTCTCCTACGAGCAGTACTTC
TRBJ1-2,once,TRBV7-2,.,CASSLVAGGVHGYTF,TGTGCCAGCAGCTTAGTCGCGGGGGGCGTGCATGGCTACACCTTC
TRBJ2-3,.,TRBV27,.,CASSSRGSGSTDTQYF,TGTGCCAGCAGTTCCCGCGGGTCAGGTAGCACAGATACGCAGTATTTT
TRBJ2-7,.,TRBV10-2,TRBD2,CASSESRLAGSYEQYF,TGCGCCAGCAGTGAGTCACGACTAGCGGGATCCTACGAGCAGTACTTC
TRBJ1-5,once,TRBV19,TRBD1,CASSRTGTGGRQPQHF,TGTGCCAGTAGTAGAACCGGGACAGGGGGCAGACAGCCCCAGCATTTT
TRBJ1-1,.,TRBV6-6,.,CASSYPGGSAFF,TGTGCCAGCAGTTACCCGGGGGGATCAGCTTTCTTT
TRBJ1-1,medium-sized,TRBV28,.,CASSLGRAGEAFF,TGTGCCAGCAGTTTAGGACGGGCGGGTGAAGCTTTCTTT
TRBJ2-1,once,TRBV6-5,TRBD1,CASSYGLGDSGDEQFF,TGTGCCAGCAGTTACGGGCTAGGGGACAGCGGCGATGAGCAGTTCTTC
TRBJ1-2,.,TRBV7-8,TRBD1,CASSFFRGSEGYTF,TGTGCCAGCAGCTTTTTCAGGGGGTCGGAAGGCTACACCTTC
TRBJ2-7,.,TRBV19,TRBD1,CASSPWTGGGYEQYF,TGTGCCAGTAGTCCTTGGACAGGGGGTGGGTACGAGCAGTACTTC
TRBJ2-1,.,TRBV7-9,.,CAIQRVNEQFF,TGTGCCATCCAGCGGGTGAATGAGCAGTTCTTC
TRBJ2-1,.,TRBV6-5,.,CASSKRQTNYNEQFF,TGTGCCAGCAGTAAACGACAGACGAATTACAATGAGCAGTTCTTC
TRBJ2-3,.,TRBV11-2,.,CASSLSTSTDTQYF,TGTGCCAGCAGCTTATCCACTAGCACAGATACGCAGTATTTT
TRBJ1-5,.,TRBV6-5,.,CASSYSSTGNQPQHF,TGTGCCAGCAGTTACTCGTCTACAGGGAATCAGCCCCAGCATTTT
TRBJ2-3,few,TRBV29-1,.,CSVEWGQDTQYF,TGCAGCGTTGAATGGGGGCAAGATACGCAGTATTTT